The 29 T cell receptor beta chains in this list originate from one sample, sequenced in a study of T cells in women clearing cervical HPV infection. Clones were sequenced by immunoSEQ multiplex PCR, and TCRdb holds only the in-frame ones, with some missing. The sample includes 48,000 or so clones. Sequenced material: blood buffy coat. The origin of the receptors is a woman aged 18-69 years with a cervical HPV16 infection that either progressed to CIN3+ or cleared (not recorded which).

Regarding this clone: The read halts 3 residues ahead of the CDR3 end, with the missing end drawn from the germline J gene. The chain joins TRBV12-3 or TRBV12-4 to TRBJ1-6, with 7 bases matching TRBD1. The junction had 10 bases not matched to a gene; V was cut back by 7 bases and J by 10 bases. The length of the CDR3 is 14 residues. The sequenced CDR3 bases are TGTGCCAGCACATTGACAGGGAATGGGTCACCC. This encodes CASTLTGNGSP. The CDR3 reads in full as CASTLTGNGSPLHF.

For this clone: The read halts 3 residues ahead of the CDR3 end, with the missing end drawn from the germline J gene. The chain employs TRBV28 and TRBJ2-1; 10 bases are a match to TRBD1. CDR3 length equals 14 residues. V lost 7 bases and J lost 7; bases outside the gene matches: 7. CDR1 MDHEN and CDR2 SYDVKM come from the germline V gene. CDR3 DNA, as far as it was read: TGTGCCAGCATAATCGGGACAGGGGCAAATGAG. Protein sequence: CASIIGTGANE. The CDR3 reads in full as CASIIGTGANEQFF.

Comment on this clone: The DNA ends 3 residues before the CDR3 does, and the rest of the CDR3 is filled in from the germline J gene. The chain has TRBV18 and TRBJ2-5; TRBD1 aligns across 10 bases. The length of the CDR3 is 14 residues. Per the germline V gene, CDR1 is KGHSH and CDR2 is LQKENI. J lost 3 bases, V lost 6 bases, and 4 bases had no gene match. CDR3 residues: CASSHGTGEETQYF. CDR3 DNA (partial): TGTGCCAGCTCCCACGGGACAGGGGAAGAGACC.

Concerning this clone itself: The CDR3 is cut off 3 residues early in the read; its end comes from the germline J gene. The V and J genes are TRBV27 and TRBJ2-3, with TRBD2 matching 13 bases. The CDR3 contains 17 residues. From germline, CDR1 is MNHEY and CDR2 SMNVEV (reference sequence). The V segment lost 4 bases and the J segment 1 base; nucleotides outside the gene matches: 5. The sequenced CDR3 bases are TGTGCCAGCAGTTCCTTCGGACTAGCGGGAGGCACAGATACG. Amino acid sequence: CASSSFGLAGGTDT. The whole CDR3 is CASSSFGLAGGTDTQYF.

About this clone itself: The read falls 3 residues short of the CDR3 end, and the missing part is taken from the germline J gene. The J gene is TRBJ2-3, the V gene TRBV5-1, with 11 bases that match TRBD2. CDR3 length equals 17 residues. Germline V CDR1 and CDR2: SGHRS, YFSETQ. Losses at the gene ends were 4 bases for V and 4 bases for J; bases not matched to a gene: 11. The CDR3 sequence is CASSQGRLAGIADTQYF. The covered CDR3 bases are TGCGCCAGCAGCCAAGGAAGACTAGCGGGGATTGCAGATACG.

Comments on this clone: The DNA ends 3 residues before the CDR3 does, and the rest of the CDR3 is filled in from the germline J gene. The chain recombines TRBV20-1 with TRBJ1-1, with a weak D call TRBD1 (6 bases). CDR1 and CDR2 (germline): DFQATT, SNEGSKA (reference sequence). The CDR3 is 13 residues long. With 5 bases removed from V and 1 base from J, the gap between germline ends came to 11 bases. The CDR3 bases that were read are TGCAGTGCTTCAGGGGAAACGAACACTGAA. This gives the protein CSASGETNTE. The whole CDR3 protein reads CSASGETNTEAFF.

On this clone: Read coverage stops 3 residues before the CDR3 terminus; the germline J gene supplies the remainder. The chain is built from TRBV7-3 and TRBJ2-1, with TRBD2 matching over 10 bases. The germline gives CDR1 SGHTA, CDR2 FQGTGA. This CDR3 comprises 16 residues. The V gene end was trimmed by 2 bases and the J gene end by 2 bases; junction bases not matched to a gene: 3. CDR3 bases read: TGTGCCAGCAGCTTAGGAGCGGGGGGGCCCTACAATGAG. Translation gives CASSLGAGGPYNE. The CDR3, in full, reads CASSLGAGGPYNEQFF.

Comment on this clone: The read ends 3 residues early relative to the CDR3; the germline J gene fills the gap. This rearrangement joins TRBV20-1 to TRBJ2-7; no definite D call. Trimming left V 1 base short and J 2 bases short, with 6 bases between. The CDR3 length is 12 residues. The germline gives CDR1 DFQATT, CDR2 SNEGSKA (reference sequence). The CDR3 DNA, read in part, is TGCAGTGCTAGAGGGCCAGCCTACGAG. Its protein is CSARGPAYE. The entire CDR3 protein reads CSARGPAYEQYF.

In the case of this clone: The sequence runs out 3 residues before the end of the CDR3; the remainder is reconstructed from the germline J gene. This chain uses TRBV14 with TRBJ2-2; TRBD1 matches at 8 bases. Per the germline V gene, CDR1 is SGHDN and CDR2 is FVKESK. The V gene end was trimmed by 3 bases and the J gene end by 3 bases; junction bases not matched to a gene: 3. There are 15 residues in the CDR3. The CDR3 here is CASSHRTGYTGELFF. Incomplete CDR3 DNA: TGTGCCAGCAGCCACCGGACAGGGTACACCGGGGAG.

For this clone: Coverage ceases 3 residues before the CDR3 finishes, and the germline J gene fills in the end. V and J are TRBV7-9 and TRBJ1-5; 8 bases agree with TRBD1. The CDR3 is made up of 13 amino acids. CDR1 and CDR2 (germline): SEHNR, FQNEAQ (reference sequence). V lost 6 bases to trimming and J lost 6 bases; unmatched junction nucleotides: 4. The covered CDR3 bases are TGTGCCAGCAGTGAGACAGGGGCTCAGCCC. Its translation: CASSETGAQP. The full CDR3 protein reads CASSETGAQPQHF.

To note about this clone: The read is 3 residues too short to cover the CDR3 end, so that end is filled in from the germline J gene. The chain is built from TRBV20-1 and TRBJ2-3; D may be TRBD2 (6 bases). CDR3 size: 15 residues. From germline, CDR1 is DFQATT and CDR2 SNEGSKA (reference sequence). V shed 6 bases and J shed 5 bases, with 21 bases lying between them. The CDR3 sequence is CSADRGSGAIDTQYF. Incomplete CDR3 DNA: TGCAGTGCGGATAGGGGATCGGGAGCCATAGATACG.

As for this clone: The read ends 3 residues before the CDR3 terminus; that terminus is restored from the germline J gene. This sequence joins TRBV20-1 and TRBJ2-7, with D possibly TRBD2 on 6 matching bases. Germline V lookup: CDR1 DFQATT, CDR2 SNEGSKA (reference sequence). The CDR3 consists of 12 residues. Trimming stripped 6 bases from V and 2 bases from J, with 11 bases between. CDR3 loop: CSASGPTYEQYF. The CDR3 bases that were read are TGCAGTGCCAGCGGGCCCACCTACGAG.

Remarks on this clone: The CDR3 extends 3 residues past the end of the read, so its final part is completed from the germline J gene. This chain connects TRBV5-4 to TRBJ2-5; TRBD1 agrees at 7 bases. Per germline, CDR1 SGHNT and CDR2 YYREEE (reference sequence). The trim removed 3 bases at V and 4 bases at J, leaving 6 bases unmatched. The length of the CDR3 is 14 residues. The CDR3: CASSSITGAETQYF. Incomplete CDR3 DNA: TGTGCCAGCAGCTCAATAACAGGGGCAGAGACC.

For this clone: The read stops 3 residues short of the end of the CDR3; the missing end is completed from the germline J gene. This chain joins TRBV2 and TRBJ1-1; 8 bases align to TRBD1. This CDR3 is built from 14 residues. From germline, CDR1 is SNHLY and CDR2 FYNNEI. Partial CDR3 DNA: TGTGCCAGCAGTGAAGCGCGTCAGGGGGCGGAA. This translates into CASSEARQGAE. The whole CDR3 sequence is CASSEARQGAEAFF.

With respect to this clone: The DNA ends 3 residues before the CDR3 does, and the rest of the CDR3 is filled in from the germline J gene. This chain links TRBV30 with TRBJ1-5; possible D gene TRBD1, 6 bases. The CDR3 is 14 amino acids. Trimming pared 0 bases from V and 6 bases from J, leaving 12 bases between. Germline V gene data show CDR1 as GTSNPN and CDR2 as SVGIG (reference sequence). Partial CDR3 DNA: TGTGCCTGGAGTGTACGGCAGGGGAGTCAGCCC. Translating it yields CAWSVRQGSQP. The entire CDR3 is CAWSVRQGSQPQHF.

To note about this clone: The read comes to an end 3 residues before the CDR3 does, leaving the germline J gene to fill in the end. V and J are TRBV30 and TRBJ2-7; 14 bases are a match to TRBD2. There are 15 residues in the CDR3. Trimming cost V 0 bases and J 6 bases; bases outside gene matches: 4. Germline V gene sequence: CDR1 GTSNPN, CDR2 SVGIG (reference sequence). This CDR3 is CAWSVKGLAGVEQYF. Incomplete CDR3 DNA: TGTGCCTGGAGTGTTAAGGGACTAGCGGGAGTCGAG.

A note on this clone: The read finishes 3 residues shy of the CDR3 end, and the germline J gene is used to complete it. The chain employs TRBV20-1 and TRBJ1-2; possibly TRBD1 for D (5 bases). Looked up from germline, CDR1 is DFQATT and CDR2 is SNEGSKA (reference sequence). CDR3 size: 18 residues. V was trimmed by 4 bases and J by 4 bases, leaving 28 bases between them. The CDR3 sequence: CSANDERDPSRRFYGYTF. Partial CDR3 DNA: TGCAGTGCTAACGACGAGCGGGACCCTTCTCGGCGCTTCTATGGC.

Incomplete CDR3 DNA: TGTGCCAGCAGCGCGGACAGCACCTACGAG. Translated: CASSADSTYE. The complete CDR3 protein is CASSADSTYEQYF. The V call is TRBV7-6, the J call TRBJ2-7; D might be TRBD1 (6 bases). Sequencing ends 3 residues short of the CDR3 end; the germline J gene provides the rest. The V end lost 5 bases, the J end lost 2 bases, and 10 bases lay between the germline ends. The CDR3 is 13 residues long. Germline values: CDR1 SGHVS, CDR2 FNYEAQ.

A word on this clone: Read data end 3 residues before the CDR3 end; the end is taken from the germline J gene. The rearrangement joins TRBV5-4 to TRBJ1-3, with no clear D. Germline assignment: CDR1 SGHNT and CDR2 YYREEE (reference sequence). The CDR3 contains 13 residues. V gave up 3 bases and J gave up 0 bases, with 4 bases separating them. The CDR3 spells CASSSVSGNTIYF. Incomplete CDR3 DNA: TGTGCCAGCAGCTCGGTCTCTGGAAACACC.

The covered CDR3 bases are TGTGCCAGCAGGTACGGACTGTTGAACACTGAA. Its protein is CASRYGLLNTE. The full-length CDR3 reads as CASRYGLLNTEAFF. This chain joins TRBV2 and TRBJ1-1; no firm D call. With the read ending 3 residues before the CDR3 end, the germline J gene is used to fill in that end. Germline assignment: CDR1 SNHLY and CDR2 FYNNEI. V was clipped by 6 bases and J by 0 bases, with 11 bases between them. The CDR3 contains 14 residues.

As regards this clone: The CDR3 end lies 3 residues beyond the end of the read and is filled in from the germline J gene. The J gene is TRBJ1-5, the V gene TRBV20-1, with D possibly being TRBD1 (5 bases). Germline V lookup: CDR1 DFQATT, CDR2 SNEGSKA (reference sequence). Trimming pared 5 bases from V and 6 bases from J, leaving 20 bases between. The CDR3 is 15 residues long. The CDR3 DNA, read in part, is TGCAGTGCTGGGCTTGGGGGGGAGGGGTCTCAGCCC. Encoded protein: CSAGLGGEGSQP. The complete CDR3 protein is CSAGLGGEGSQPQHF.

Concerning this clone: From the germline J gene comes the end of the CDR3, since the read stops 3 residues before it. The genes are TRBV28 and TRBJ2-7; 11 positions agree with TRBD1. The V and J ends lost 6 bases and 3 bases, in that order; junction bases with no gene match: 4. CDR3 length: 14 residues. Germline CDR1 reads MDHEN; CDR2 reads SYDVKM. This CDR3 is CASRAGTGGYEQYF. The covered CDR3 bases are TGTGCCAGCAGGGCCGGGACAGGGGGCTACGAG.

Comments on this clone: The read stops 3 residues short of the end of the CDR3; the missing end is completed from the germline J gene. The chain carries TRBV5-1 and TRBJ2-5, with D possibly TRBD1 on 5 matching bases. Looked up from germline, CDR1 is SGHRS and CDR2 is YFSETQ. The CDR3 consists of 17 residues. Trimming took off 0 bases at V and 1 base at J, with 16 bases between the two ends. This CDR3 is CASSLGVGKGFQETQYF. The CDR3 bases that were read are TGCGCCAGCAGCTTGGGGGTAGGGAAGGGGTTCCAAGAGACC.

A note on this clone: The read ends 3 residues early relative to the CDR3; the germline J gene fills the gap. The chain combines TRBV13 with TRBJ2-1; 9 nucleotides align to TRBD1. The germline gives CDR1 PRHDT, CDR2 FYEKMQ (reference sequence). V gave up 5 bases and J gave up 9 bases; unmatched junction bases: 8. The CDR3 has 14 amino acids. CDR3 sequence reads: CASSLLDRGFEQFF. Incomplete CDR3 DNA: TGTGCCAGCAGCCTCCTGGACAGGGGATTTGAG.

CDR3 DNA (partial): TGTGCCAGCAGTTACCGGTGGTCTGGAAACACC. It is translated as CASSYRWSGNT. In full, the CDR3 is CASSYRWSGNTIYF. V and J are TRBV12-3 or TRBV12-4 and TRBJ1-3, with no clear D. The CDR3 goes on 3 residues after the read ends, and that part is filled in from the germline J gene. Trimming stripped 4 bases from V and 1 base from J, with 8 bases between. The CDR3 length is 14 residues.

As concerns this clone: The read halts 3 residues ahead of the CDR3 end, with the missing end drawn from the germline J gene. The rearrangement links TRBV19 to TRBJ2-7; D perhaps matches TRBD1 (6 bases). Deletions cut 7 bases from V and 3 bases from J, with 19 bases between. Looked up from germline, CDR1 is LNHDA and CDR2 is SQIVND (reference sequence). CDR3 length equals 15 residues. CDR3 region: CASKQDSQFNYEQYF. Incomplete CDR3 DNA: TGTGCCAGTAAACAGGACAGCCAGTTCAACTACGAG.

Remarks on this clone: Read sequence stops 3 residues before the CDR3 end, and the germline J gene provides the missing end. J is TRBJ1-1 and V is TRBV19; D is ambiguous. The CDR3 has 14 residues. The germline V gene has CDR1 LNHDA and CDR2 SQIVND (reference sequence). Incomplete CDR3 DNA: TGTGCCAGTAGTACTGCCATTGCAGAAGCGAGA. It translates to CASSTAIAEAR. The complete CDR3 sequence is CASSTAIAEARAFF. The whole variable domain, remainder taken from reference TRBV19 and TRBJ1-1, is DGGITQSPKYLFRKEGQNVTLSCEQNLNHDAMYWYRQDPGQGLRLIYYSQIVNDFQKGDIAEGYSVSREKKESFPLTVTSAQKNPTAFYLCASSTAIAEARAFFGQGTRLTVV.

Worth noting for this clone: Germline and junction disagree at one end, which may indicate a read error. The read is 3 residues too short to cover the CDR3 end, so that end is filled in from the germline J gene. The V and J genes are TRBV2 and TRBJ2-4; 10 bases are shared with TRBD1. CDR3 length equals 17 residues. Looked up from germline, CDR1 is SNHLY and CDR2 is FYNNEI. The CDR3 bases that were read are TGTACCAGCAGTGAAGATTCGACAGGGGGCATCGAAAACATT. Translating gives CTSSEDSTGGIENI. The entire CDR3 reads CTSSEDSTGGIENIQYF.

About this clone: The read stops 3 residues short of the end of the CDR3; the missing end is completed from the germline J gene. V and J are TRBV19 and TRBJ1-6, with 9 bases that match TRBD1. The trim removed 5 bases at V and 4 bases at J, leaving 6 bases unmatched. The germline CDR1 and CDR2 sequences are LNHDA and SQIVND (reference sequence). The CDR3 consists of 16 residues. CDR3 sequence: CASSPPTGGYNSPLHF. The sequenced part of the CDR3 DNA is TGTGCCAGTAGTCCACCGACAGGGGGATATAATTCACCC.